This paragraph reports one TCR beta chain. The antigen this receptor binds is unknown. Per-nucleotide qualities are absent, and no much larger clonotype sits a single base away. In the paper's terms, the time point label means: after neoadjuvant nivolumab, at surgical resection. The patients had newly diagnosed stage II-IVA oral cavity squamous cell carcinoma and had not received any prior systemic or radiation treatment. The cohort was made up of patients with locally advanced, HPV-negative oral cavity squamous cell carcinoma. Peripheral blood mononuclear cells were analyzed directly and were not maintained or expanded in culture. The samples were drawn from a longitudinal correlative study tied to a single-arm phase II trial testing neoadjuvant nivolumab in oral cavity squamous cell carcinoma. Genomic DNA-based TCRbeta sequencing was performed on subject-matched pre- and post-treatment PBMCs and tumors from three responders and three non-responders. Peripheral blood mononuclear cells were collected before nivolumab treatment and again after treatment, at the time of surgery. The Maxwell RSC DNA from Cells kit was used to isolate genomic DNA from PBMCs.

For deep sequencing, each PBMC sample was run in six replicates, with libraries mostly built from approximately 0.45 ug of input genomic DNA. Following the manufacturer's instructions, the team built TCRbeta libraries using the immunoSEQ hsTCRbeta kit. Sequencing of the completed libraries took place using an Illumina NovaSeq 6000 S4 flow cell after they had been pooled to approximately 3 nM. Processing in the source paper ran as follows. The immunoSEQ Analyzer handled quality control and preprocessing of the raw data. The analysis was limited to productive rearrangements, and each clonotype was defined by a unique CDR3 amino acid sequence. Repertoire clonality was estimated as the Gini-Simpson index, which was calculated using the R package tcR. Student's t test was used to compare Gini indices, and Pearson correlation was used to assess associations with tumor size change. The table was pulled from immuneACCESS by TCRdb, which kept in-frame rearrangements only. Such tables lose some clones; where checked, under half of the loss comes from unresolved V genes, and the rest has no known cause. The V and J calls and clone size come from that table; D and trimming were worked out from the DNA. The sample table shows approximately 9,500 clones, and just under 70% are seen once. Of the sample, roughly 4.2% falls within the top ten clones.

This entry belongs to a study of neoadjuvant anti-PD-1 for oral cavity cancer (dated by TCRdb to about 2021). Regarding the research as a whole: Patients mostly received three to four biweekly doses of nivolumab at 3 mg/kg before curative-intent surgical resection. Responders were defined as patients with complete response, partial response or stable disease by RECIST 1.1; non-responders were defined as patients with progression. A roughly 33% response rate was observed in the parent correlative cohort, in which more than ten patients were included. A fourth nivolumab dose was given around day 43 to patients without progression, and definitive surgical resection was performed in those patients on days 50-56.

CDR3 length: 16 amino acids, cysteine to phenylalanine. The read is trimmed to its CDR3 DNA, 48 bases read in frame from base 1. CDR1 and CDR2 are read off the germline V gene as SNHLY and FYNNEI. V loses 3 bases of germline sequence and J loses 2 bases, and the interval between the two ends is 17 bases. Study-wide conclusions, independent of this receptor: Higher pretreatment blood TCRbeta clonality and lower post-treatment tumor TCRbeta clonality were correlated with higher pretreatment blood Treg/Th17 ratios. After neoadjuvant nivolumab, significantly higher T cell clonality (Gini index) was found within PBMCs in non-responders than in responders. Only three patients per response group were included in the TCR analyses, and larger cohorts for validation were called for by the authors.

This TCR was sampled from a person between 35 and 79 years old with oral cavity squamous cell carcinoma. Sample: PBMCs, taken after nivolumab (anti-PD-1) treatment. The rearranged chain carries TRBV2 and TRBJ2-7; the D gene cannot be named for sure. This receptor has the CDR3 CASSEGVSAGAYEQYF. The sequenced DNA is TGTGCCAGCAGTGAGGGCGTTTCGGCCGGAGCCTACGAGCAGTACTTC.